The rows below give T cell receptor beta chains drawn from one sample of a study of molecular identifiers for immune sequencing clone quantification. In TCRdb, the PCR reads were re-called with MiXCR into one record per CDR3 protein. The table records tens of thousands of distinct CDR3 sequences, just over 35% of them present only once. The sequenced sample was naive CD8+ T cells from blood, with Jurkat cell RNA spiked in. The origin of the receptors is a human donor in good health. Some libraries in this study had Jurkat cell RNA spiked in. Each CDR3 is given with its conserved first and last residue. The D gene is left open where the match is weak. Rows may omit the clone size; those that give it use once, few, many or a size class.

>NA|TRBJ2-7|TRBV4-3|few
CASSPARGSYEQYF
TGCGCCAGCAGCCCCGCGCGGGGCTCCTACGAGCAGTACTTC
>NA|TRBJ2-5|TRBV11-2|NA
CASSLGWLPEGETQYF
TGTGCCAGCAGCTTAGGGTGGCTCCCAGAGGGAGAGACCCAGTACTTC
>TRBD1|TRBJ1-1|TRBV27|NA
CASSITGDGYTEAFF
TGTGCCAGCAGTATAACAGGGGACGGGTACACTGAAGCTTTCTTT
>NA|TRBJ2-5|TRBV10-1|NA
CASSESRVETRYF
TGCGCCAGCAGTGAGTCCAGGGTGGAGACCCGGTACTTC
>TRBD1|TRBJ1-1|TRBV4-1|few
CASSQGDRGMNTEAFF
TGCGCCAGCAGCCAAGGGGACAGGGGAATGAACACTGAAGCTTTCTTT
>NA|TRBJ1-4|TRBV21-1|few
CASSKGAGRVEKLFF
TGTGCCAGCAGCAAAGGCGCAGGGAGGGTTGAAAAACTGTTTTTT
>TRBD1|TRBJ2-5|TRBV14|few
CASSQWTGLAQYF
TGTGCCAGCAGCCAATGGACAGGGTTGGCCCAGTACTTC
>NA|TRBJ2-7|TRBV20-1|NA
CSASEQIIYEQYF
TGCAGTGCTAGTGAACAGATCATCTACGAGCAGTACTTC
>NA|TRBJ1-5|TRBV6-2/TRBV6-3|few
CASRDPGAKPQHF
TGTGCCAGCAGAGACCCGGGGGCAAAGCCCCAGCATTTT
>TRBD2|TRBJ2-1|TRBV14|few
CASSQLLAETYNEQFF
TGTGCCAGCAGCCAACTACTAGCGGAAACCTACAATGAGCAGTTCTTC
>NA|TRBJ2-3|TRBV13|few
CASSALASGEDTQYF
TGTGCCAGCAGCGCTCTAGCCTCCGGGGAAGATACGCAGTATTTT
>TRBD2|TRBJ2-1|TRBV13|few
CASSSVSGDGQFF
TGTGCCAGCAGCTCCGTTAGCGGGGATGGGCAGTTCTTC
>TRBD2|TRBJ2-3|TRBV11-2|many
CASSLGSTSGTDTQYF
TGTGCCAGCAGCTTAGGGTCGACTAGCGGGACAGATACGCAGTATTTT
>TRBD2|TRBJ2-5|TRBV10-3|NA
CAIRGGELGAGEPQYF
TGTGCCATCAGGGGGGGGGAACTAGGAGCCGGCGAGCCCCAGTACTTC
>NA|TRBJ2-4|TRBV20-1|few
CSARLARNLIAKNIQYF
TGCAGTGCTAGGCTAGCACGGAATCTCATAGCCAAAAACATTCAGTACTTC